This TCR beta chain appears in the sequencing data of a study of a mutant IDH1 vaccine in newly diagnosed glioma. Whole-study context: Vaccination followed radiotherapy alone by 4-6 weeks, or accompanied temozolomide cycles. Overall study findings and caveats: Patients showed vaccine-induced immune responses at a rate of roughly 93%.

Libraries were prepared by immunoSEQ multiplex PCR; TCRdb keeps only in-frame clonotypes and omits some of them. Of some 120,000 clones listed, about four fifths are singletons. Of note for this clone: As yet, its antigen is unknown.

The junction had 7 bases not matched to a gene; V was cut back by 4 bases and J by 1 base. Per the germline V gene, CDR1 is LGHNA and CDR2 is YSLEER. CDR3 length: 15 residues. The sample's time point: week 11, during vaccination. Vaccination used 300 ug of mutant IDH1 20-mer peptide per dose, with topical imiquimod. Tumors from donors were new WHO grade 3 or 4 IDH1-mutant astrocytomas with ATRX loss. This TCR was recovered from a man aged 40-55 years with glioma. V and J are TRBV4-3 and TRBJ2-7; the match to TRBD1 covers 7 bases. The sample in question was PBMCs, obtained from a glioma patient whose treatment included an IDH1 peptide vaccine. The CDR3 loop is CASSLYRGSSYEQYF. Here the CDR3 DNA reads TGCGCCAGCAGCCTCTACAGGGGCAGTTCCTACGAGCAGTACTTC.